This T cell receptor beta chain was retrieved from a study of shared clonotypes between healthy human individuals. Findings and caveats of the study: On the whole, naive subsets had larger estimated richness than memory subsets had. What limited the represented genetic and exposure-history diversity was the small number of donors.

As to this clone: Its target is not known.

The test was conducted at deep level. Assay used: immunoSEQ multiplex PCR; TCRdb lists only in-frame clones, some missing. The profile shows about 2.1 million clones, roughly 93% of them singletons. Terminally differentiated effector memory CD45RA+ cells were excluded from the naive CD8 cells, which were CD45RO-negative and positively selected for CCR7. The study drew all its donors from Caucasian adults living in Nashville, Tennessee. The CDR3 has 17 residues. V was clipped by 5 bases and J by 0 bases; unmatched bases: 15. Germline V lookup: CDR1 SQVTM, CDR2 ANQGSEA. The sample was naive CD8+ T cells from PBMCs. The genes are TRBV29-1 and TRBJ2-5, with 7 nucleotides matching TRBD1. This clonotype originated in a man aged 18 to 30 in good health. Some clones in this sample may be carry-over from other donors' samples. As DNA, the CDR3 is TGCAGCGTTCCCGCGGCGCCCCCACAGGGGTACCAAGAGACCCAGTACTTC. It encodes CSVPAAPPQGYQETQYF.